This T cell receptor beta chain was identified in a study of vaccination and CD4 T cells after COVID-19. Study findings and constraints: Researchers report that a median approximately 90% of reactive clones in convalescent patients surfaced only post-vaccination.

Treatment meaning: approximately nine-day PBMC culture with coronavirus spike peptide pools or control peptides (ViraFEST assay). Pre-COVID-19 pandemic sampling (2011-2018) yielded the unexposed donor's CD4+ T cells. Via ViraFEST, peptide pools expanded antigen-specific T cells before TCR sequencing. Days 3 and 7 saw half the medium swapped for fresh IL-2 medium. Concerning this clonotype: The target antigen is unknown.

With the Oncomine TCR Beta short-read assay, DNA from cultured CD4+ T cells was sequenced. It was cultured CD4+ T cells from which genomic DNA was extracted. Via MiXCR, TCRdb re-called the PCR reads, giving one row per CDR3 protein. The sample holds thousands of distinct CDR3 sequences, around a quarter seen once. This CDR3 is 15 amino acids long. Germline V lookup: CDR1 LNHDA, CDR2 SQIVND (reference sequence). Trimming cost V 7 bases and J 0 bases, with 13 bases left between them. Sequences were obtained from CD4+ T cells from blood, cultured in vitro. This clonotype was obtained from a human donor in good health. The chain combines TRBV19 with TRBJ1-5; no clear D gene. CDR3 DNA: TGTGCCAGTATGCCTCAACGCAATAGCAATCAGCCCCAGCATTTT. This gives the protein CASMPQRNSNQPQHF.